These 17 T cell receptor beta chains were all obtained from the same sample, sequenced in a study of vaccination effects on CD4 cells after COVID-19. Their recognized antigens are unknown. Ahead of sequencing, the ViraFEST assay grew antigen-specific CD4+ T cells using viral peptide pools. Isolation of CD4+ T cells took place after approximately 10 days of culture. Every participant took two doses of the BNT162b2 or mRNA-1273 vaccine. Only in-frame clones appear in the TCRdb table, and some are missing; sequencing was by immunoSEQ multiplex PCR. The sample lists tens of thousands of clones; approximately 69% were seen once. The sample was CD4+ T cells from PBMCs cultured with SARS-CoV-2 spike peptides, taken after COVID-19 vaccination. The source of these receptors is a human donor who received a COVID-19 vaccine.

The chain links TRBV5-1 to TRBJ2-1; 7 nucleotides line up with TRBD2. The germline V gene encodes CDR1 SGHRS and CDR2 YFSETQ. The V and J ends lost 1 base and 8 bases, in that order; junction bases with no gene match: 3. This CDR3 is built from 13 residues. CDR3 bases: TGCGCCAGCAGCTTGAGGACTAGGGATGAGCAGTTCTTC. Translated, it gives CASSLRTRDEQFF.

This clone was seen only a few times. The chain employs TRBV10-2 and TRBJ1-5; possibly TRBD1 for D (5 bases). CDR3 length: 16 amino acids. Germline lookup yields CDR1 WSHSY and CDR2 SAAADI. The V end was cut by 5 bases, the J end by 4 bases, with 18 bases between. CDR3 sequence (DNA): TGCGCCAGCAGTCCCAACCAGGGCGCCAATAATCAGCCCCAGCATTTT. This codes for CASSPNQGANNQPQHF.

This clone was picked up a small number of times. The chain employs TRBV5-1 and TRBJ1-1, with 7 bases fitting TRBD1. This CDR3 is built from 13 residues. The V segment lost 6 bases and the J segment 0 bases; nucleotides outside the gene matches: 2. In germline, CDR1 is SGHRS, CDR2 YFSETQ. CDR3 nucleotides: TGCGCCAGCACGACAGGGATGAACACTGAAGCTTTCTTT. Its protein product is CASTTGMNTEAFF.

The rearrangement uses TRBV5-1 and TRBJ1-1, with D hard to call. The CDR3 length is 12 residues. CDR1 is SGHRS, CDR2 YFSETQ, per germline. The V end was cut by 4 bases, the J end by 2 bases, with 6 bases between. CDR3 residues: CASSPSNTEAFF. The CDR3 nucleotides read TGCGCCAGCAGCCCTAGTAACACTGAAGCTTTCTTT.

The sample holds a few counts of this clone. The chain employs TRBV4-1 and TRBJ1-2; TRBD1 agrees at 8 bases. The CDR3 is made up of 13 amino acids. Germline assignment: CDR1 MGHRA and CDR2 YSYEKL. Trimming at V came to 4 bases and at J to 4 bases, leaving 2 bases not matched to a gene. DNA for the CDR3: TGCGCCAGCAGCCCAGGACAGGGCTATGGCTACACCTTC. Its translation: CASSPGQGYGYTF.

The chain carries TRBV5-6 and TRBJ2-7; 9 bases are a match to TRBD2. The CDR3 contains 15 residues. CDR1 and CDR2 (germline): SGHDT, YYEEEE. After removal of 4 bases from V and 0 bases from J, the junction contained 5 bases not matched to a gene. CDR3 residues: CASSPGLAGSYEQYF. The CDR3 DNA is TGTGCCAGCAGCCCGGGACTAGCAGGCTCCTACGAGCAGTACTTC.

This clone was observed a few times. J is TRBJ1-1 and V is TRBV18, with D maybe TRBD1 (5 bases). Germline CDR1 KGHSH, CDR2 LQKENI. The CDR3 is 12 residues long. V was pared by 6 bases and J by 7 bases, with 12 bases between. As DNA, the CDR3 is TGTGCCAGCTCCTTGGGGGGGAATGAAGCTTTCTTT. It yields the protein CASSLGGNEAFF.

The rearrangement links TRBV15 to TRBJ1-2, with D maybe TRBD1 (6 bases). This CDR3 is built from 16 residues. From germline, CDR1 is LNHNV and CDR2 YYDKDF (reference sequence). V lost 5 bases, J lost 7 bases, and 23 bases lay in between. CDR3 region: CATSAQRQGLSGGYTF. The CDR3 region has the DNA TGTGCCACCAGCGCCCAGCGTCAGGGGTTGTCGGGTGGCTACACCTTC.

This sequence joins TRBV25-1 and TRBJ2-1, with unresolved D. CDR1 is MGHDK and CDR2 is SYGVNS in the germline V gene. The CDR3 totals 12 residues. Trimming left V 4 bases short and J 8 bases short, with 9 bases between. The CDR3 DNA is TGTGCCAGCAGTGCGACACGGTATGAGCAGTTCTTC. The encoded protein is CASSATRYEQFF.

The V call is TRBV21-1, the J call TRBJ2-7. TRBV21-1 is a recognized pseudogene. The length of the CDR3 is 14 residues. The CDR3 sequence: CASSKDRGVHEQYF. CDR3 nucleotides: TGTGCCAGCAGCAAAGATAGAGGGGTCCACGAGCAGTACTTC.

This clone occurred a few times. The chain joins TRBV10-1 to TRBJ2-1, with D possibly TRBD2 on 6 matching bases. The CDR3 sequence is 20 residues long. The V gene's germline CDR1 is WNHNN and CDR2 SYGVQD (reference sequence). Trimming took off 4 bases at V and 3 bases at J, with 28 bases between the two ends. DNA of the CDR3: TGCGCCAGCAGTGGTGCTCTGGTAGACCCGCTAGCGATTTTCTACAATGAGCAGTTCTTC. It encodes CASSGALVDPLAIFYNEQFF.

This clone was detected only a few times. The chain recombines TRBV18 with TRBJ2-5, with D perhaps being TRBD1 or TRBD2 (5 bases each). Germline V gene data show CDR1 as KGHSH and CDR2 as LQKENI. The CDR3 runs to 14 residues. Trimming removed 2 bases at V and 7 bases at J, with 14 bases between. CDR3 DNA: TGTGCCAGCTCACCAGGGCTTCAGAGGGGGACCCAGTACTTC. This encodes CASSPGLQRGTQYF.

This clone was recorded only once. The chain carries TRBV3-1 (or the pseudogene TRBV3-2) and TRBJ2-1; D ambiguous. Germline CDR1 LGHDT, CDR2 YNNKEL (reference sequence). The V and J ends lost 6 bases and 4 bases respectively, with 10 bases between them. The CDR3 loop spans 13 amino acids. CDR3 loop: CASRTGQYNEQFF. As DNA, the CDR3 is TGTGCCAGCAGGACCGGGCAGTACAATGAGCAGTTCTTC.

CDR3 residues: CASSPGTSGRGYEQYF. The CDR3 DNA follows: TGCGCCAGCAGCCCCGGGACTAGCGGGAGGGGTTACGAGCAGTACTTC. This rearrangement joins TRBV4-1 to TRBJ2-7, with 16 bases lining up with TRBD2. Germline trimming cut 4 bases from V and 4 bases from J; bases unmatched to any gene: 4. Germline CDR1 and CDR2: MGHRA and YSYEKL. This CDR3 is built from 16 residues.

The sample holds a few counts of this clone. The J gene is TRBJ1-1, the V gene TRBV5-1, with TRBD1 matching 7 bases. The CDR3 is 14 residues long. The V segment lost 4 bases and the J segment 2 bases; nucleotides outside the gene matches: 5. Looked up from germline, CDR1 is SGHRS and CDR2 is YFSETQ. This CDR3 is CASSGTDYNTEAFF. The CDR3 DNA reads as TGCGCCAGCAGCGGGACAGATTATAACACTGAAGCTTTCTTT.

The chain carries TRBV2 and TRBJ1-1; a possible D gene is TRBD1 (6 bases). Germline V gene lookup returns CDR1 SNHLY and CDR2 FYNNEI. The CDR3 totals 15 residues. Trimming took 3 bases from V and 5 from J, leaving 16 bases between them. CDR3 residues: CASSDLGGLETEAFF. CDR3 DNA: TGTGCCAGCAGTGATCTCGGGGGGCTAGAAACTGAAGCTTTCTTT.

CDR3 DNA sequence: TGCGCCAGCAGCTTGGACGGGGGCAATCAGCCCCAGCATTTT. It codes for CASSLDGGNQPQHF. This sequence joins TRBV5-1 and TRBJ1-5, with D uncertain. The V end was cut by 0 bases, the J end by 2 bases, with 6 bases between. In germline, CDR1 is SGHRS, CDR2 YFSETQ. The CDR3 has 14 amino acids.